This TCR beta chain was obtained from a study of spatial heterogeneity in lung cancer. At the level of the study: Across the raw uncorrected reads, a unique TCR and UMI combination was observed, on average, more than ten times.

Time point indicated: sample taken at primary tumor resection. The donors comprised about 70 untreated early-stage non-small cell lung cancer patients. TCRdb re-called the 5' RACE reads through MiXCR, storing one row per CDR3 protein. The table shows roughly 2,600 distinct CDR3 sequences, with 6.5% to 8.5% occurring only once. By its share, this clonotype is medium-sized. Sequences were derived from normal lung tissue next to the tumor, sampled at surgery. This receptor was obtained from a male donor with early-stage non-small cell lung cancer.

DNA of the CDR3: TGTGCCAGCAGCAACCCGCTTCAGGGCGGGAGTATCCACGAGCAGTACTTC. Residues: CASSNPLQGGSIHEQYF. V is TRBV7-9 and J is TRBJ2-7, with 7 bases that match TRBD2. The V gene end was trimmed by 5 bases and the J gene end by 5 bases; junction bases not matched to a gene: 18. Germline V gene lookup returns CDR1 SEHNR and CDR2 FQNEAQ (reference sequence). The CDR3 is 17 amino acids.